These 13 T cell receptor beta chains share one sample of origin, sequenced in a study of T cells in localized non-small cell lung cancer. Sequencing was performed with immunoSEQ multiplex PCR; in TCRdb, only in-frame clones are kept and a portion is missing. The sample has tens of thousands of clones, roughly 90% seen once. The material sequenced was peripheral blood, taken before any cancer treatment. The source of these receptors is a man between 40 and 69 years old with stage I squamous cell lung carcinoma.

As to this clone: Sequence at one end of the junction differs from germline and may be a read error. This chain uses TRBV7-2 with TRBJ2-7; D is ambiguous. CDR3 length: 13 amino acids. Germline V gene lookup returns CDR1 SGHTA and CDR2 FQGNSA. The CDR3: CASRLAASYEQYF. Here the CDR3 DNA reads TGTGCCAGCAGATTAGCAGCCAGCTACGAGCAGTACTTC.

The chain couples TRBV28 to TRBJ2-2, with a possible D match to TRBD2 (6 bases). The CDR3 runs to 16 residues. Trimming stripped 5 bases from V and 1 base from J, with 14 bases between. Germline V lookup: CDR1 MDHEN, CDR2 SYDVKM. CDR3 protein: CASSIGTPLNTGELFF. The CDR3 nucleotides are TGTGCCAGCAGTATCGGGACTCCGCTGAACACCGGGGAGCTGTTTTTT.

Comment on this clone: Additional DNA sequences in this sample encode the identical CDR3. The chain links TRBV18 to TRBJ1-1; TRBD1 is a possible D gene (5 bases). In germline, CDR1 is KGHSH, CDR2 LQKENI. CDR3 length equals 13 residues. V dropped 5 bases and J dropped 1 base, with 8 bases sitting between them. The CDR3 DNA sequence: TGTGCCAGCTCATCCGACAGGAACACTGAAGCTTTCTTT. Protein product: CASSSDRNTEAFF. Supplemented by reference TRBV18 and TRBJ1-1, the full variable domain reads NAGVMQNPRHLVRRRGQEARLRCSPMKGHSHVYWYRQLPEEGLKFMVYLQKENIIDESGMPKERFSAEFPKEGPSILRIQQVVRGDSAAYFCASSSDRNTEAFFGQGTRLTVV.

The CDR3 DNA is TGTGCCAGCAGTGTGGACACCGGGGAGCTGTTTTTT. Its protein is CASSVDTGELFF. The gene calls are TRBV2 and TRBJ2-2; D is ambiguous. V was cut by 4 bases and J by 3 bases, with 3 bases left in between. The CDR3 runs to 12 residues. Germline lookup yields CDR1 SNHLY and CDR2 FYNNEI.

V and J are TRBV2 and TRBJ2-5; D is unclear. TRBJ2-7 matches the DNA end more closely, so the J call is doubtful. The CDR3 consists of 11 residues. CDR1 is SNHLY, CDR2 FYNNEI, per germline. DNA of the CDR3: TGTGCCAGCAGTCTCATGGACGAGCAGTACTTC. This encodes CASSLMDEQYF.

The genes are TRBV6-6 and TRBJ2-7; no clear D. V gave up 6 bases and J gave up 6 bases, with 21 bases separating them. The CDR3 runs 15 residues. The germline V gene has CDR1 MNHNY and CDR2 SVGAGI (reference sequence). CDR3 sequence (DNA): TGTGCCAGCAGCCCCGCTAACCGGCTGGGTCTCGAGCAGTACTTC. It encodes CASSPANRLGLEQYF.

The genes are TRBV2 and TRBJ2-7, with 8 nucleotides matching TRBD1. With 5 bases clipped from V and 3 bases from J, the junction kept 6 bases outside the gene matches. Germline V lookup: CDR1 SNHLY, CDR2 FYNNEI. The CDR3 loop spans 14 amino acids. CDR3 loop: CASSPTGAFYEQYF. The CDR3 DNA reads TGTGCCAGCAGTCCGACAGGGGCCTTCTACGAGCAGTACTTC.

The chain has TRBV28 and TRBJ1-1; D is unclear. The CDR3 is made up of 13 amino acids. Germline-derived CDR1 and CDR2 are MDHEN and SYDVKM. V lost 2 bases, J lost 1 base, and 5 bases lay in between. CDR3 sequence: CASSLIPNTEAFF. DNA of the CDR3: TGTGCCAGCAGTTTAATCCCGAACACTGAAGCTTTCTTT.

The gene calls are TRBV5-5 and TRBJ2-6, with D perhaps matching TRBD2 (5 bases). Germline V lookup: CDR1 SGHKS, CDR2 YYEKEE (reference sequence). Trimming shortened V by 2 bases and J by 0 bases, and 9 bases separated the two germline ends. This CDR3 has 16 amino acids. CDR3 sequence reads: CASSFGGSSGANVLTF. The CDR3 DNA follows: TGTGCCAGCAGCTTTGGAGGTTCCTCTGGGGCCAACGTCCTGACTTTC.

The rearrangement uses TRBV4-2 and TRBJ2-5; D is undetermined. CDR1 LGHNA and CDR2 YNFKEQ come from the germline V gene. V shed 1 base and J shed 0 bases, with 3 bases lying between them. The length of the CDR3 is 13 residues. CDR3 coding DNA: TGTGCCAGCAGCCAAGCAAACCAAGAGACCCAGTACTTC. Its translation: CASSQANQETQYF.

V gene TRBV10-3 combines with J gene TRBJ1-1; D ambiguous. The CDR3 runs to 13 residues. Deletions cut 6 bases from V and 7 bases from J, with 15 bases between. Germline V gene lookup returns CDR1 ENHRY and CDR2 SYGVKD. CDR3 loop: CAIRDSLEGEAFF. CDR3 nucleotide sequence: TGTGCCATCAGGGACTCCCTCGAGGGTGAAGCTTTCTTT.

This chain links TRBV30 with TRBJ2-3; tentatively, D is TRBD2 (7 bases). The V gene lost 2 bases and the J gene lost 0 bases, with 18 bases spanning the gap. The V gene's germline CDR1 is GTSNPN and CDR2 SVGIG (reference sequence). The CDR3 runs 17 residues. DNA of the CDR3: TGTGCCTGGAGTATAACACAAGGGGGAGGGAGCACAGATACGCAGTATTTT. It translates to CAWSITQGGGSTDTQYF.

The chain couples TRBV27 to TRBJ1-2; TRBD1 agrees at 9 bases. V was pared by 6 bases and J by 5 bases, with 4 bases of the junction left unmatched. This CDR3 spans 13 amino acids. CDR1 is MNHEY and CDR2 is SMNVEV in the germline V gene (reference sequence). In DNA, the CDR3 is TGTGCCAGCAGCTTAGGGACAGGGTATGGCTACACCTTC. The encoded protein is CASSLGTGYGYTF.